The clone carrying this T cell receptor beta chain was observed at least ten times. The antigen is not known. A single record per CDR3 protein comes from TCRdb applying MiXCR to the 5' RACE reads. The sample carries 270,000 or so distinct CDR3 sequences, over 15% recorded once. These data are taken from a study of T-cell memory formation after mild COVID-19. In the study overall: Across donors, TCR clusters were largely donor specific. Study results and limitations: CD4/CD8 balance characterized clones contracting day 15 to 85, and CD4+ skew characterized later expanders. That cross-reactive memory joined was suggested by some responding clones appearing in pre-infection memory.

The CDR3 length is 12 residues. V dropped 5 bases and J dropped 10 bases, with 12 bases sitting between them. Germline CDR1 is SEHNR and CDR2 is FQNEAQ (reference sequence). What was sequenced was PBMCs or a T cell subset sorted from them (not recorded which). The TCR originated in a man younger than 30 who had mild COVID-19 (a few samples of this study predate the infection). Cell type and time point are not known. The chain links TRBV7-9 to TRBJ2-1, with D possibly matching TRBD2 (7 bases). As DNA, the CDR3 is TGTGCCAGCAGCGGGGGGGCTAAGGAGCAGTTCTTC. This sequence encodes CASSGGAKEQFF.